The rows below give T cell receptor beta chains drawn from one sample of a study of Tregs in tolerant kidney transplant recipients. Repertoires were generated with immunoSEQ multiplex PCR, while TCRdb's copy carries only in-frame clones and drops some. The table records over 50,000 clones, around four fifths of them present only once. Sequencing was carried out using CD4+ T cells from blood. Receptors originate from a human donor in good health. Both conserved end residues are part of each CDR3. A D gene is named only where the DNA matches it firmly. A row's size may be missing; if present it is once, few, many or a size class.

CDR3aa: CAGRDGGHGNTEAFF; CDR3nt: TGTGCCGGACGGGACGGCGGGCATGGGAACACTGAAGCTTTCTTT; d_gene: -; abundance: -; v_gene: TRBV28; j_gene: TRBJ1-1
CDR3aa: CASSLRPGGLNTIYF; CDR3nt: TGTGCCAGCAGCTTAAGGCCAGGGGGCCTAAACACCATATATTTT; d_gene: TRBD1; abundance: once; v_gene: TRBV7-2; j_gene: TRBJ1-3
CDR3aa: CASSRTGAIINQPQHF; CDR3nt: TGCGCCAGCAGCCGAACAGGGGCAATTATCAATCAGCCCCAGCATTTT; d_gene: TRBD1; abundance: -; v_gene: TRBV4-1; j_gene: TRBJ1-5
CDR3aa: CASSPLSYEQYF; CDR3nt: TGTGCCAGCAGCCCCCTCTCCTACGAGCAGTACTTC; d_gene: -; abundance: -; v_gene: TRBV7-2; j_gene: TRBJ2-7
CDR3aa: CASSYVRGNSPLHF; CDR3nt: TGTGCCAGCAGTTACGTCCGCGGGAATTCACCCCTCCACTTT; d_gene: -; abundance: -; v_gene: TRBV6-5; j_gene: TRBJ1-6
CDR3aa: CASSRRGVRAEAFF; CDR3nt: TGTGCCAGCAGCCGCCGGGGGGTAAGGGCTGAAGCTTTCTTT; d_gene: -; abundance: -; v_gene: TRBV7-2; j_gene: TRBJ1-1
CDR3aa: CASTDATDTQYF; CDR3nt: TGTGCCTCTACGGACGCCACAGATACGCAGTATTTT; d_gene: -; abundance: -; v_gene: TRBV30; j_gene: TRBJ2-3
CDR3aa: CASSRDSFSVYTF; CDR3nt: TGTGCCAGCAGCCGGGACAGCTTTAGTGTCTACACCTTC; d_gene: TRBD1; abundance: -; v_gene: TRBV11-3; j_gene: TRBJ1-2
CDR3aa: CASSLNSGSADTQYF; CDR3nt: TGTGCCAGCAGCTTAAACTCGGGGAGTGCCGATACGCAGTATTTT; d_gene: -; abundance: -; v_gene: TRBV7-7; j_gene: TRBJ2-3
CDR3aa: CSVLRDLYEQYF; CDR3nt: TGCAGCGTTTTGCGGGACTTATACGAGCAGTACTTC; d_gene: -; abundance: -; v_gene: TRBV29-1; j_gene: TRBJ2-7
CDR3aa: CASSMTGGNTEAFF; CDR3nt: TGCGCCAGCAGCATGACAGGGGGGAACACTGAAGCTTTCTTT; d_gene: TRBD1; abundance: few; v_gene: TRBV5-1; j_gene: TRBJ1-1
CDR3aa: CAWKPELNTGELFF; CDR3nt: TGTGCCTGGAAGCCCGAGTTAAACACCGGGGAGCTGTTTTTT; d_gene: -; abundance: -; v_gene: TRBV30; j_gene: TRBJ2-2
CDR3aa: CASSEGQGGGWNSPLHF; CDR3nt: TGTGCCAGCAGTGAGGGACAGGGTGGGGGCTGGAATTCACCCCTCCACTTT; d_gene: TRBD1; abundance: -; v_gene: TRBV2; j_gene: TRBJ1-6
CDR3aa: CASSASGSGEAFF; CDR3nt: TGTGCCAGCAGTGCCTCGGGGAGTGGTGAAGCTTTCTTT; d_gene: -; abundance: few; v_gene: TRBV6-1; j_gene: TRBJ1-1
CDR3aa: CAWSAGSEQYF; CDR3nt: TGTGCCTGGAGTGCTGGGTCCGAGCAGTACTTC; d_gene: -; abundance: once; v_gene: TRBV30; j_gene: TRBJ2-7
CDR3aa: CSVLRQGANEKLFF; CDR3nt: TGCAGCGTACTCCGACAGGGGGCTAATGAAAAACTGTTTTTT; d_gene: TRBD1; abundance: -; v_gene: TRBV29-1; j_gene: TRBJ1-4
CDR3aa: CASSQLGAGSSYEQYF; CDR3nt: TGCGCCAGCAGTCAGCTTGGAGCGGGGAGCTCCTACGAGCAGTACTTC; d_gene: TRBD2; abundance: medium-sized; v_gene: TRBV5-1; j_gene: TRBJ2-7
CDR3aa: CASSYRTAPNEKLFF; CDR3nt: TGTGCCAGCAGTTACCGGACAGCACCTAATGAAAAACTGTTTTTT; d_gene: -; abundance: -; v_gene: TRBV6-5; j_gene: TRBJ1-4
CDR3aa: CASSLVAGGDREQYF; CDR3nt: TGCGCCAGCAGCTTGGTAGCGGGCGGTGACAGAGAGCAGTACTTC; d_gene: TRBD2; abundance: once; v_gene: TRBV5-1; j_gene: TRBJ2-7
CDR3aa: CASSQSRGLAGAHYNEQFF; CDR3nt: TGCGCCAGCAGTCAATCAAGGGGACTAGCGGGGGCCCATTACAATGAGCAGTTCTTC; d_gene: TRBD2; abundance: -; v_gene: TRBV23-1; j_gene: TRBJ2-1
CDR3aa: CASSLTGRGTDTQYF; CDR3nt: TGTGCCAGCAGCTTAACGGGCAGGGGCACAGATACGCAGTATTTT; d_gene: -; abundance: -; v_gene: TRBV7-3; j_gene: TRBJ2-3
CDR3aa: CASSLTTGQGLGNSPLHF; CDR3nt: TGTGCCAGCAGCTTGACCACGGGACAGGGCCTGGGAAATTCACCCCTCCACTTT; d_gene: TRBD1; abundance: -; v_gene: TRBV5-6; j_gene: TRBJ1-6
CDR3aa: CASSLEGLAGPPGDEQFF; CDR3nt: TGTGCCAGCAGCTTGGAGGGACTAGCGGGTCCCCCCGGCGATGAGCAGTTCTTC; d_gene: TRBD2; abundance: -; v_gene: TRBV5-4; j_gene: TRBJ2-1
CDR3aa: CASSALSRGAGELFF; CDR3nt: TGTGCCAGCAGCGCCCTCAGCAGGGGTGCCGGGGAGCTGTTTTTT; d_gene: -; abundance: -; v_gene: TRBV9; j_gene: TRBJ2-2
CDR3aa: CASREGVENIQYF; CDR3nt: TGTGCCAGCAGAGAGGGAGTGGAGAACATTCAGTACTTC; d_gene: -; abundance: -; v_gene: TRBV6-1; j_gene: TRBJ2-4
CDR3aa: CASGLALGGYTF; CDR3nt: TGTGCCAGCGGACTTGCCTTGGGTGGCTACACCTTC; d_gene: -; abundance: -; v_gene: TRBV2; j_gene: TRBJ1-2
CDR3aa: CASSLSQSSGANVLTF; CDR3nt: TGCGCCAGCAGCTTGTCACAGAGCTCTGGGGCCAACGTCCTGACTTTC; d_gene: -; abundance: -; v_gene: TRBV5-1; j_gene: TRBJ2-6
CDR3aa: CASSEARTGGIYGYTF; CDR3nt: TGTGCCAGCAGTGAAGCTAGGACAGGTGGGATCTATGGCTACACCTTC; d_gene: TRBD1; abundance: -; v_gene: TRBV6-1; j_gene: TRBJ1-2
CDR3aa: CASSFVGVVGNTIYF; CDR3nt: TGTGCCAGCAGCTTCGTAGGGGTGGTTGGAAACACCATATATTTT; d_gene: -; abundance: -; v_gene: TRBV5-6; j_gene: TRBJ1-3